A single sample is the source of the 28 T cell receptor beta chains below, sequenced in a study of blood T cells in healthy people across ages (dated by TCRdb to 2015 to 2017). Receptors were amplified or captured by 5' RACE. This sample was sequenced with an Illumina HiSeq 2500. A second PCR of roughly 6 to 11 cycles was run with a J-beta primer mix and a sample-barcoded 5' primer. The raw public reads went through TCRdb reprocessing: fastp at Q25, MiXCR clone calling, in-frame beta chains kept. Each entry is one CDR3 protein sequence, shown with its most common DNA and genes. The sample yields fewer than 2,000,000 distinct CDR3 sequences; about 35% were counted once. The ten largest clones add up to approximately 11% of the sample. The sequencing sample was made of blood. These receptor sequences come from a woman aged 30 to 39 in good health.

The chain recombines TRBV20-1 with TRBJ2-3; D remains unclear. Germline CDR1 is DFQATT and CDR2 is SNEGSKA (reference sequence). The CDR3 spans 13 residues. V lost 6 bases to trimming and J lost 8 bases, with 18 bases between them. For the CDR3, the DNA is TGCAGTGCCCAGATCCCGACCAGACTTACGCAGTATTTT. As protein: CSAQIPTRLTQYF.

This clonotype was seen many times. V is TRBV4-2 and J is TRBJ2-3; D possibly corresponds to TRBD2 (6 bases). This CDR3 is built from 15 residues. Deletions cut 3 bases from V and 2 bases from J, with 12 bases between. In germline, CDR1 is LGHNA, CDR2 YNFKEQ. CDR3 nucleotides: TGTGCCAGCAGCCAGGGGACTTCGAACACAGATACGCAGTATTTT. It encodes CASSQGTSNTDTQYF.

The gene calls are TRBV20-1 and TRBJ2-4; TRBD2 matches 11 bases. Germline loops: CDR1 DFQATT, CDR2 SNEGSKA (reference sequence). The CDR3 is 14 amino acids. J was trimmed by 7 bases and V by 5 bases; bases with no gene match: 7. The CDR3 nucleotides are TGCAGTGCTCCTGCTCTAGCGGGAGGTAACATTCAGTACTTC. Protein: CSAPALAGGNIQYF.

This clonotype has at least ten counts. V and J are TRBV12-3 or TRBV12-4 and TRBJ2-7; 8 nucleotides agree with TRBD2. V shed 4 bases, J shed 1 base, and the junction held 12 bases outside the gene matches. The CDR3 is 17 residues long. The DNA for the CDR3 is TGTGCCAGCAGTTGGATAGCGGGGTCCCAAGGGTCCTACGAGCAGTACTTC. Translating gives CASSWIAGSQGSYEQYF.

This chain joins TRBV12-3 or TRBV12-4 and TRBJ2-3, with 9 bases fitting TRBD2. CDR3 length: 16 residues. With V trimmed by 2 bases and J by 0 bases, 3 bases remained unmatched. CDR3 sequence: CASSLNLAGSTDTQYF. CDR3 nucleotides: TGTGCCAGCAGTTTAAACCTAGCGGGGAGCACAGATACGCAGTATTTT.

The sample holds a few counts of this clonotype. The rearrangement joins TRBV7-2 to TRBJ2-1; the D gene is possibly TRBD2 (7 bases). The CDR3 is 16 residues long. CDR1 SGHTA and CDR2 FQGNSA come from the germline V gene. V was trimmed by 4 bases and J by 1 base, leaving 14 bases between them. CDR3 in amino acids: CASSWMRGGSYNEQFF. The CDR3 nucleotides are TGTGCCAGCAGCTGGATGAGGGGGGGATCCTACAATGAGCAGTTCTTC.

In its sample, this clonotype was seen a few times. The chain uses TRBV7-2 and TRBJ2-3; no clear D. Looked up from germline, CDR1 is SGHTA and CDR2 is FQGNSA. The CDR3 contains 16 residues. V lost 2 bases, J lost 4 bases, and 16 bases lay in between. CDR3 sequence: CASSLIYHSLADTQYF. DNA for the CDR3: TGTGCCAGCAGCTTAATATACCACAGCCTCGCAGATACGCAGTATTTT.

The chain carries TRBV13 and TRBJ2-3, with 9 nucleotides matching TRBD2. Unmatched junction bases numbered 10, after V lost 4 bases and J lost 2 bases. CDR1 is PRHDT and CDR2 is FYEKMQ in the germline V gene (reference sequence). CDR3 length equals 17 residues. The CDR3 DNA is TGTGCCAGCAGCTCCCCTGGGCTAGCGGGACTCACAGATACGCAGTATTTT. Translating gives CASSSPGLAGLTDTQYF.

This clonotype was observed a handful of times. The chain recombines TRBV29-1 with TRBJ1-1; weak D call: TRBD1 (5 bases). Trimming pared 0 bases from V and 3 bases from J, leaving 8 bases between. Per germline, CDR1 SQVTM and CDR2 ANQGSEA. The CDR3 sequence is 13 residues long. For the CDR3, the DNA is TGCAGCGTTGAAGAGAGACAGTACACTGAAGCTTTCTTT. Translated, it gives CSVEERQYTEAFF.

V gene TRBV9 combines with J gene TRBJ2-1, with 12 bases that match TRBD2. The CDR3 consists of 18 residues. In germline, CDR1 is SGDLS, CDR2 YYNGEE. V lost 2 bases and J lost 2; bases outside the gene matches: 8. The CDR3 sequence: CASSVTSTSGGPYNEQFF. The DNA for the CDR3 is TGTGCCAGCAGCGTCACTTCGACTAGCGGGGGACCCTACAATGAGCAGTTCTTC.

There are a few counts of this clonotype. A single base separates this from a much larger clone, so it may be a read error. The genes are TRBV6-1 and TRBJ2-7; weak D call: TRBD1 (6 bases). Trimming removed 6 bases from V and 6 bases from J, with 15 bases in between. CDR1 is MNHNS and CDR2 is SASEGT in the germline V gene. This CDR3 is 13 amino acids long. DNA of the CDR3: TGTGCCAGCAGCCCACCGGACAGATTCGAGCAGTACTTC. Amino acids: CASSPPDRFEQYF.

This clonotype showed up many times. This chain links TRBV10-3 with TRBJ2-3, with a weak D call TRBD2 (6 bases). This CDR3 is built from 17 residues. With 6 bases removed from V and 5 bases from J, the gap between germline ends came to 24 bases. From germline, CDR1 is ENHRY and CDR2 SYGVKD. The CDR3 coding sequence is TGTGCCATCAGCCAAACAATCCGCGGCGGGATGCTAGATACGCAGTATTTT. Translating it yields CAISQTIRGGMLDTQYF.

The chain recombines TRBV20-1 with TRBJ2-7; D not resolved. Germline-derived CDR1 and CDR2 are DFQATT and SNEGSKA (reference sequence). The CDR3 is 13 amino acids. V was clipped by 0 bases and J by 3 bases, with 9 bases between them. The CDR3 sequence: CSARDTKDYEQYF. In nucleotides, the CDR3 is TGCAGTGCTAGAGATACCAAGGACTACGAGCAGTACTTC.

In this sample, this clonotype turned up many times. The rearrangement joins TRBV29-1 to TRBJ2-5; D gene unclear. Germline CDR1 and CDR2: SQVTM and ANQGSEA. The CDR3 extends over 11 amino acids. Trimming pared 3 bases from V and 5 bases from J, leaving 7 bases between. The DNA of the CDR3 is TGCAGCGTTGAGGGGTTTGAGACCCAGTACTTC. This translates into CSVEGFETQYF. The entire variable domain, with the rest obtained from reference TRBV29-1 and TRBJ2-5, is as follows: SAVISQKPSRDICQRGTSLTIQCQVDSQVTMMFWYRQQPGQSLTLIATANQGSEATYESGFVIDKFPISRPNLTFSTLTVSNMSPEDSSIYLCSVEGFETQYFGPGTRLLVL.

This clonotype appeared a few times. This chain connects TRBV20-1 to TRBJ2-7; 8 nucleotides match TRBD2. Germline-derived CDR1 and CDR2 are DFQATT and SNEGSKA (reference sequence). Trimming cost V 1 base and J 3 bases; bases outside gene matches: 5. The CDR3 length is 14 residues. CDR3 sequence reads: CSARAWTSLYEQYF. In DNA form, the CDR3 reads TGCAGTGCTAGAGCCTGGACTAGCCTCTACGAGCAGTACTTC.

On this clonotype itself: A much more abundant neighbour one base away suggests this may be a read error. The chain employs TRBV5-1 and TRBJ2-5; 9 bases line up with TRBD2. This CDR3 is 14 amino acids long. Germline loops: CDR1 SGHRS, CDR2 YFSETQ. V lost 3 bases and J lost 3; bases outside the gene matches: 3. CDR3 bases: TGCGCCAGCAGCTGTGTAGCGGGAGAAGAGACCCAGTACTTC. Translating gives CASSCVAGEETQYF.

This sequence joins TRBV7-9 and TRBJ1-6, with unresolved D. The length of the CDR3 is 14 residues. Germline lookup yields CDR1 SEHNR and CDR2 FQNEAQ (reference sequence). Trimming left V 4 bases short and J 9 bases short, with 13 bases between. CDR3 protein: CASSSDPVGSPLHF. The CDR3 DNA is TGTGCCAGCAGCTCGGACCCGGTGGGTTCACCCCTCCACTTT.

A note on this clonotype: The junction and the germline gene differ at one end; a read error may be behind it. The chain uses TRBV6-5 and TRBJ2-3, with 7 bases that match TRBD2. Germline CDR1 is MNHEY and CDR2 is SVGAGI. The CDR3 length is 16 residues. CDR3 sequence reads: CASSHSGLGPTDTQYF. CDR3 DNA: TGTGCCAGCAGTCACTCAGGACTAGGCCCCACAGATACGCAGTATTTT.

Turning to this clonotype: The CDR3 end shows no conserved phenylalanine or tryptophan, and so a read error is likely. The CDR3 loop is CASSRLAGVLDEQFC. The CDR3 coding sequence is TGTGCCAGCAGCCGGTTAGCGGGGGTTCTCGATGAGCAGTTCTGC. V and J are TRBV4-2 and TRBJ2-1, with 9 bases identical to TRBD2. Germline loops: CDR1 LGHNA, CDR2 YNFKEQ. There are 15 residues in the CDR3. V lost 4 bases to trimming and J lost 8 bases; unmatched junction nucleotides: 9.

Comment on this clonotype: A much larger clone sits a single nucleotide away, making a read error possible. This chain links TRBV5-5 with TRBJ2-7; 8 nucleotides match TRBD1. Germline V CDR1 and CDR2: SGHKS, YYEKEE (reference sequence). The CDR3 consists of 16 residues. Losses at the gene ends were 4 bases for V and 3 bases for J; bases not matched to a gene: 12. As DNA, the CDR3 is TGTGCCAGCAGCCCTACCGGGACAGGCACAAGCTACGAGCAGTACTTC. Translated: CASSPTGTGTSYEQYF.

The genes are TRBV5-1 and TRBJ2-5; a possible D gene is TRBD1 (6 bases). Trimming shortened V by 0 bases and J by 2 bases, and 11 bases separated the two germline ends. The CDR3 consists of 15 residues. The germline V gene encodes CDR1 SGHRS and CDR2 YFSETQ. The CDR3: CASSLGYGQQETQYF. CDR3 coding DNA: TGCGCCAGCAGCTTGGGTTACGGACAGCAAGAGACCCAGTACTTC.

This clonotype was found a few times. The chain is built from TRBV20-1 and TRBJ2-7; 9 positions match TRBD1. Losses at the gene ends were 2 bases for V and 0 bases for J; bases not matched to a gene: 5. The CDR3 has 15 residues. Germline assignment: CDR1 DFQATT and CDR2 SNEGSKA (reference sequence). CDR3 DNA: TGCAGTGCTAGATCCCCGACAGGGGGCTCCTACGAGCAGTACTTC. It codes for CSARSPTGGSYEQYF.

This clonotype was observed a few times. The V call is TRBV7-9, the J call TRBJ2-3, with a weak D call TRBD2 (5 bases). CDR1 is SEHNR and CDR2 is FQNEAQ in the germline V gene (reference sequence). V dropped 3 bases and J dropped 0 bases, with 22 bases sitting between them. The CDR3 has 19 amino acids. CDR3 sequence reads: CASSFLAIDISRSTDTQYF. CDR3 nucleotides: TGTGCCAGCAGCTTCCTAGCCATAGACATCTCACGTAGCACAGATACGCAGTATTTT.

This clonotype was seen repeatedly, ten times or more. The chain employs TRBV20-1 and TRBJ2-5; D gene uncertain. Germline V gives CDR1 DFQATT, CDR2 SNEGSKA (reference sequence). The CDR3 consists of 12 residues. With 6 bases removed from V and 4 bases from J, the gap between germline ends came to 12 bases. Here the CDR3 DNA reads TGCAGTGCACCCCTGGGGTCAGAGACCCAGTACTTC. This gives the protein CSAPLGSETQYF.

This clonotype was counted between two and nine times. This sequence joins TRBV12-3 or TRBV12-4 and TRBJ2-3, with TRBD2 identical over 7 bases. The CDR3 spans 14 residues. The junction had 3 bases not matched to a gene; V was cut back by 4 bases and J by 2 bases. This CDR3 reads CASSWRGITDTQYF. The CDR3 DNA reads as TGTGCCAGCAGTTGGCGGGGGATCACAGATACGCAGTATTTT.

V usage is TRBV30 and J usage is TRBJ2-3; TRBD2 is a possible D gene (6 bases). The CDR3 spans 14 residues. Trimming shortened V by 0 bases and J by 8 bases, and 15 bases separated the two germline ends. CDR1 and CDR2 (germline): GTSNPN, SVGIG (reference sequence). CDR3 residues: CAWSVRGSGGTQYF. The CDR3 nucleotides are TGTGCCTGGAGTGTACGAGGTTCCGGGGGTACGCAGTATTTT.

This clonotype was picked up a small number of times. V usage is TRBV18 and J usage is TRBJ2-1; weak D call: TRBD2 (5 bases). CDR3 size: 15 residues. Germline CDR1 is KGHSH and CDR2 is LQKENI. The germline V and J ends were trimmed by 0 bases and 8 bases, with 14 bases remaining between them. The CDR3 spells CASSPPSRVSDEQFF. The CDR3 DNA follows: TGTGCCAGCTCACCACCTTCGAGGGTTTCCGATGAGCAGTTCTTC.

Turning to this clonotype: At one end, the junction sequence differs from germline, possibly due to a read error. The chain is built from TRBV7-6 and TRBJ2-7; 7 positions match TRBD2. The germline gives CDR1 SGHVS, CDR2 FNYEAQ. This CDR3 has 14 amino acids. CDR3 in amino acids: CVSSSGRGAGEQYF. CDR3 DNA: TGTGTCAGCAGCTCGGGACGGGGAGCGGGAGAGCAGTACTTC.